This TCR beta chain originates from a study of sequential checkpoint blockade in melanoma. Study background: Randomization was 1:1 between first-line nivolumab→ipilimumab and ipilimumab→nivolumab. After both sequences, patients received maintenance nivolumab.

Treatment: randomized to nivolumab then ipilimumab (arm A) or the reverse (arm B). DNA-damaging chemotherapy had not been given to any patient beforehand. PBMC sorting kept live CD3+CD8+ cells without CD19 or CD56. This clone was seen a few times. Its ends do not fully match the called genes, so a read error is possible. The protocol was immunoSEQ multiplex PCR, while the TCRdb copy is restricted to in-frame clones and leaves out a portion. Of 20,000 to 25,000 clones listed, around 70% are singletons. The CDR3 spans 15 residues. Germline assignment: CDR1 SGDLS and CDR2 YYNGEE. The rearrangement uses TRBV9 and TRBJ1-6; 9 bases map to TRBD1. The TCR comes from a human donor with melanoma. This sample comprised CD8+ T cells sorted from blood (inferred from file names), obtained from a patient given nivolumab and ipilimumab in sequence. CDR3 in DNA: TGTGCCAGCCCCCCCCGGGACAGGGATAATTCCCCCCTCCACTTT. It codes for CASPPRDRDNSPLHF.